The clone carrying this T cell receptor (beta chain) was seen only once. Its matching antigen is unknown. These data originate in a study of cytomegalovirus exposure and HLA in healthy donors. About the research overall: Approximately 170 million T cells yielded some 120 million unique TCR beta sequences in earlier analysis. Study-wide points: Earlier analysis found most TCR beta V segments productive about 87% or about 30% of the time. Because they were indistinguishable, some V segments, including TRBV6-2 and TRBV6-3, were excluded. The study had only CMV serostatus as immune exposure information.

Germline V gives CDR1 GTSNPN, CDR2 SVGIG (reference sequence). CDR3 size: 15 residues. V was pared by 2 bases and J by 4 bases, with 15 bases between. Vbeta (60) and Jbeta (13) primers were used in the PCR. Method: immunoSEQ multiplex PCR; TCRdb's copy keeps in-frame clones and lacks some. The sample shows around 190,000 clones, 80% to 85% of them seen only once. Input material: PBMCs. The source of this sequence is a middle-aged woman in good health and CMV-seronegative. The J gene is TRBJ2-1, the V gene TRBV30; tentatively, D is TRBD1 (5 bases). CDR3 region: CAWSQQVPLYNEQFF. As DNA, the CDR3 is TGTGCCTGGAGTCAACAGGTACCTCTGTACAATGAGCAGTTCTTC.